Listed below are T cell receptor beta chains from one sample, sequenced in a study of technical replicates of blood from several donors. Using immunoSEQ multiplex PCR, the repertoire was profiled, and TCRdb retains in-frame clones only, with some absent. This table has around 86,000 clones, 96% appearing once. The sample comprised T cells isolated from PBMCs. The receptors originated from a human donor in good health. Each CDR3 is given with its conserved first and last residue. A D gene is named only where the DNA matches it firmly. Not all rows give a size; the values are once, few, many and, for expanded clones, a class.

V gene,J gene,clone size,D gene,CDR3 protein,CDR3 DNA
TRBV29-1,TRBJ2-5,.,TRBD1,CSVVRQGDETQYF,TGCAGCGTTGTACGGCAGGGGGACGAGACCCAGTACTTC
TRBV2,TRBJ2-7,once,.,CASSARGRSSYEQYF,TGTGCCAGCAGTGCTAGGGGGAGATCGTCCTACGAGCAGTACTTC
TRBV6-5,TRBJ2-7,.,TRBD1,CASSYSTGAYEQYF,TGTGCCAGCAGTTACTCGACAGGGGCCTACGAGCAGTACTTC
TRBV7-8,TRBJ2-5,.,.,CAAGGTGGETQYF,TGTGCCGCGGGGGGGACAGGAGGGGAGACCCAGTACTTC
TRBV6-5,TRBJ2-5,.,.,CASSSRDQETQYF,TGTGCCAGCAGTTCCCGGGACCAAGAGACCCAGTACTTC
TRBV6-1,TRBJ2-5,.,TRBD2,CASIPGTSGRETQYF,TGTGCCAGCATCCCCGGGACTAGCGGGAGGGAGACCCAGTACTTC
TRBV19,TRBJ2-2,.,.,CASSLRGTGELFF,TGTGCCAGTAGTCTAAGGGGCACCGGGGAGCTGTTTTTT
TRBV2,TRBJ2-2,once,TRBD1,CASSPGGANTGELFF,TGTGCCAGCAGTCCAGGGGGCGCGAACACCGGGGAGCTGTTTTTT
TRBV5-6,TRBJ1-1,.,TRBD1,CASSFPPGQGAPEAFF,TGTGCCAGCAGCTTCCCTCCGGGACAGGGGGCCCCTGAAGCTTTCTTT
TRBV6-1,TRBJ2-5,.,TRBD2,CASSEALRGLAAQETQYF,TGTGCCAGCAGTGAAGCGCTTAGGGGACTAGCGGCGCAAGAGACCCAGTACTTC
TRBV5-1,TRBJ2-7,.,TRBD2,CASSLRGLAGISYEQYF,TGCGCCAGCAGCTTACGCGGACTAGCGGGGATCTCCTACGAGCAGTACTTC
TRBV10-1,TRBJ1-3,.,.,CASSKQGPGNTIYF,TGCGCCAGCAGCAAACAGGGTCCTGGAAACACCATATATTTT
TRBV25-1,TRBJ2-2,.,TRBD2,CASSDWEGTGELFF,TGTGCCAGCAGTGATTGGGAGGGCACCGGGGAGCTGTTTTTT
TRBV30,TRBJ2-5,.,TRBD2,CACLGLGETQYF,TGTGCCTGTCTAGGACTAGGAGAGACCCAGTACTTC
TRBV11-2,TRBJ2-3,.,TRBD1,CASSGDTGTEGSTDTQYF,TGTGCCAGCAGCGGGGATACAGGGACAGAGGGTAGCACAGATACGCAGTATTTT
TRBV6-5,TRBJ1-1,.,.,CASSYSVGTEAFF,TGTGCCAGCAGTTACTCGGTCGGCACTGAAGCTTTCTTT
TRBV2,TRBJ1-5,.,.,CASSGRRNNQPQHF,TGTGCCAGCAGTGGGCGGAGAAACAATCAGCCCCAGCATTTT
TRBV19,TRBJ1-1,.,.,CASIRRGADMNTEAFF,TGTGCCAGTATAAGGCGGGGGGCAGATATGAACACTGAAGCTTTCTTT
TRBV5-1,TRBJ1-1,.,.,CASSLGTGGTEAFF,TGCGCCAGCAGCTTGGGGACCGGGGGCACTGAAGCTTTCTTT
TRBV5-1,TRBJ1-1,once,.,CAKNPGTRNTEAFF,TGCGCCAAGAACCCCGGGACAAGGAACACTGAAGCTTTCTTT
TRBV4-1,TRBJ1-1,once,.,CASSQARTGDTEAFF,TGCGCCAGCAGCCAAGCCCGTACCGGGGACACTGAAGCTTTCTTT
TRBV6-4,TRBJ2-3,.,TRBD2,CASSDSSGDTDTQYF,TGTGCCAGCAGTGACTCGAGCGGGGACACAGATACGCAGTATTTT
TRBV6-4,TRBJ1-1,.,TRBD1,CASKREQGENTEAFF,TGTGCCAGCAAGAGGGAACAGGGGGAAAACACTGAAGCTTTCTTT
TRBV27,TRBJ1-6,.,TRBD1,CASSLEDRGYNSPLHF,TGTGCCAGCAGCCTAGAGGACAGGGGCTATAATTCACCCCTCCACTTT
TRBV14,TRBJ2-2,.,.,CASSHFNTGELFF,TGTGCCAGCAGCCACTTCAACACCGGGGAGCTGTTTTTT
TRBV6-1,TRBJ1-1,few,.,CASSGEVLNPEAFF,TGTGCCAGCAGTGGCGAGGTGCTCAATCCTGAAGCTTTCTTT
TRBV7-8,TRBJ2-6,.,.,CASSLTRWSGANVLTF,TGTGCCAGCAGCTTAACTAGATGGTCTGGGGCCAACGTCCTGACTTTC
TRBV10-1,TRBJ2-1,.,TRBD2,CASSAGLAGVDEQFF,TGCGCCAGCAGCGCTGGACTAGCGGGAGTGGATGAGCAGTTCTTC
TRBV4-1,TRBJ2-1,.,TRBD1,CASSRGQGFNNEQFF,TGCGCCAGCAGCCGGGGACAGGGCTTCAACAATGAGCAGTTCTTC
TRBV5-6,TRBJ2-7,.,.,CASSRDYEQYF,TGTGCCAGCAGCCGCGACTACGAGCAGTACTTC
TRBV7-6,TRBJ2-1,.,TRBD2,CASSLLAGDYNEQFF,TGTGCCAGCAGCTTACTAGCGGGGGACTACAATGAGCAGTTCTTC
TRBV27,TRBJ1-1,.,TRBD1,CASSPTAGGLNTEAFF,TGTGCCAGCAGTCCCACAGCAGGGGGCCTGAACACTGAAGCTTTCTTT
TRBV19,TRBJ2-1,.,.,CASSILDSYNEQFF,TGTGCCAGTAGTATCCTAGACTCATACAATGAGCAGTTCTTC
TRBV4-1,TRBJ2-7,.,TRBD1,CASSQDETGVVAYEQYF,TGCGCCAGCAGCCAAGATGAGACAGGGGTTGTCGCCTACGAGCAGTACTTC
TRBV9,TRBJ2-7,once,.,CASSVEPQGNSYEQYF,TGTGCCAGCAGCGTAGAACCACAGGGTAACTCCTACGAGCAGTACTTC
TRBV7-8,TRBJ2-7,.,.,CASSPTGPNYEQYF,TGTGCCAGCAGCCCCACTGGGCCGAACTACGAGCAGTACTTC
TRBV6-1,TRBJ1-5,.,TRBD1,CASSEDRGINQPQHF,TGTGCCAGCAGTGAAGACAGGGGAATCAATCAGCCCCAGCATTTT
TRBV5-4,TRBJ2-2,.,TRBD1,CASSLDRSSTGELFF,TGTGCCAGCAGCCTGGACAGGTCCAGCACCGGGGAGCTGTTTTTT
TRBV7-8,TRBJ1-5,once,.,CASSSLQVNQPQHF,TGTGCCAGCAGCTCTCTACAGGTAAATCAGCCCCAGCATTTT
TRBV28,TRBJ2-6,.,.,CASSLEGSGANVLTF,TGTGCCAGCAGTTTAGAGGGCTCTGGGGCCAACGTCCTGACTTTC
TRBV18,TRBJ2-7,once,TRBD2,CASSLYQRDIEQYF,TGTGCCAGCTCACTCTACCAGCGGGATATCGAGCAGTACTTC
TRBV7-9,TRBJ1-1,.,.,CASGSGPPEAFF,TGTGCCAGCGGTTCTGGCCCTCCAGAAGCTTTCTTT
TRBV13,TRBJ2-1,.,.,CASSLGEQMPFF,TGTGCCAGCAGCTTAGGCGAACAGATGCCGTTCTTC
TRBV19,TRBJ1-2,.,.,CASSFSAGPNYGYTF,TGTGCCAGTAGTTTTAGTGCAGGGCCAAACTATGGCTACACCTTC
TRBV13,TRBJ1-2,.,TRBD1,CASSRIRQGFGSYTF,TGTGCCAGCAGCCGAATCCGACAGGGATTCGGAAGCTACACCTTC
TRBV18,TRBJ1-2,.,.,CASSSPISRDIAFYTF,TGTGCCAGCTCATCACCAATCAGCCGGGACATAGCATTCTACACCTTC
TRBV30,TRBJ2-1,.,.,CAWSDRYGHEQFF,TGTGCCTGGAGTGACCGATATGGGCATGAGCAGTTCTTC
TRBV4-1,TRBJ2-3,.,TRBD2,CASSQDPRLAGPTDTQYF,TGCGCCAGCAGCCAAGACCCAAGACTAGCGGGGCCCACAGATACGCAGTATTTT
TRBV29-1,TRBJ2-3,.,TRBD2,CSVPGLAGGGDTQYF,TGCAGCGTGCCCGGACTAGCGGGAGGAGGTGATACGCAGTATTTT
TRBV11-3,TRBJ1-5,.,.,CASSLGVGGSSNQPQHF,TGTGCCAGCAGCTTAGGGGTCGGCGGGTCTAGCAATCAGCCCCAGCATTTT
TRBV4-2,TRBJ2-3,.,.,CASSQVSLTDTQYF,TGTGCCAGCAGCCAAGTCTCTCTCACAGATACGCAGTATTTT
TRBV4-2,TRBJ2-5,once,.,CASSQASQETQYF,TGTGCCAGCAGCCAAGCCAGCCAAGAGACCCAGTACTTC
TRBV19,TRBJ1-3,.,.,CASSMGAAGLSGNTIYF,TGTGCCAGTAGTATGGGGGCTGCTGGCCTCTCTGGAAACACCATATATTTT
TRBV2,TRBJ1-1,.,.,CASRKQANTEAFF,TGTGCCAGCAGGAAACAGGCGAACACTGAAGCTTTCTTT